A single sample gave rise to the 18 T cell receptor beta chains below, sequenced in a study of vaccination and CD4 T cells after COVID-19. The treatment is: roughly 11-day PBMC culture with coronavirus spike peptide pools or control peptides (ViraFEST assay). An Oncomine TCR Beta short-read assay was used to sequence the DNA from cultured CD4+ T cells. One entry per CDR3 protein, called by TCRdb with MiXCR from the PCR reads. The sample holds approximately 19,000 distinct CDR3 sequences, 45% to 60% seen once. The antigens of these receptors remain unknown. The sample consisted of CD4+ T cells from blood, cultured in vitro, taken after SARS-CoV-2 vaccination. These receptors were taken from a human donor who had recovered from COVID-19.

The chain uses TRBV10-3 and TRBJ2-5; tentative D call: TRBD2 (6 bases). The germline V and J ends were trimmed by 4 bases and 5 bases, with 11 bases remaining between them. Germline assignment: CDR1 ENHRY and CDR2 SYGVKD. There are 13 residues in the CDR3. The CDR3 sequence: CAISGGVGETQYF. CDR3 nucleotides: TGTGCCATCAGTGGCGGGGTCGGGGAGACCCAGTACTTC.

The chain couples TRBV20-1 to TRBJ2-3, with TRBD2 matching over 10 bases. Germline V CDR1 and CDR2: DFQATT, SNEGSKA (reference sequence). The CDR3 extends over 15 amino acids. The V gene end was trimmed by 6 bases and the J gene end by 2 bases; junction bases not matched to a gene: 8. The CDR3 region is CSAAAGGTPTDTQYF. The CDR3 coding sequence is TGCAGTGCGGCAGCGGGGGGGACGCCCACAGATACGCAGTATTTT.

This chain connects TRBV6-2 or TRBV6-3 to TRBJ2-7; a weak D match, TRBD1 (6 bases). There are 13 residues in the CDR3. The germline CDR1 and CDR2 sequences are MNHEY and SVGEGT. Trimming removed 5 bases from V and 7 bases from J, with 15 bases in between. The CDR3 sequence is CASSPKDRAEQYF. The DNA of the CDR3 is TGTGCCAGCAGTCCAAAGGACAGAGCTGAGCAGTACTTC.

This clonotype was observed a handful of times. The chain employs TRBV7-8 and TRBJ1-2, with 7 bases identical to TRBD1. The CDR3 totals 14 residues. Germline-derived CDR1 and CDR2 are SGHVS and FQNEAQ. Trimming cost V 5 bases and J 2 bases; bases outside gene matches: 5. This CDR3 is CASSRTGDNYGYTF. For the CDR3, the DNA is TGTGCCAGCAGCCGGACAGGTGACAACTATGGCTACACCTTC.

This rearrangement joins TRBV10-3 to TRBJ2-5, with a weak D call TRBD2 (5 bases). Germline V gene data show CDR1 as ENHRY and CDR2 as SYGVKD. This CDR3 contains 14 residues. V lost 3 bases and J lost 2, with 10 bases in between. In nucleotides, the CDR3 is TGTGCCATCAGTGATCGGGGATCACAAGAGACCCAGTACTTC. It yields the protein CAISDRGSQETQYF.

V and J are TRBV7-9 and TRBJ2-7, with 8 bases aligning to TRBD1. The CDR3 runs to 15 residues. Germline V gives CDR1 SEHNR, CDR2 FQNEAQ (reference sequence). Trimming cost V 5 bases and J 5 bases; bases outside gene matches: 11. The chain's CDR3 is CASSRQGKNHNEQYF. CDR3 bases: TGTGCCAGCAGCCGACAGGGGAAGAATCACAACGAGCAGTACTTC.

This clonotype was observed a few times. The chain uses TRBV28 and TRBJ1-1; 8 bases align to TRBD1. J lost 0 bases, V lost 6 bases, and 6 bases had no gene match. The V gene's germline CDR1 is MDHEN and CDR2 SYDVKM. This CDR3 contains 15 residues. The CDR3 sequence is CASSWTGKLNTEAFF. The CDR3 nucleotides are TGTGCCAGCAGCTGGACAGGGAAGCTGAACACTGAAGCTTTCTTT.

This clonotype was seen a single time. The V gene is TRBV20-1, the J gene TRBJ1-1; D not certain. Trimming stripped 4 bases from V and 2 bases from J, with 8 bases between. There are 12 residues in the CDR3. CDR1 is DFQATT and CDR2 is SNEGSKA in the germline V gene (reference sequence). The CDR3 loop is CSAIRSNTEAFF. CDR3 nucleotide sequence: TGCAGTGCTATCAGGTCTAACACTGAAGCTTTCTTT.

The chain carries TRBV25-1 and TRBJ1-1; 9 bases match TRBD1. The CDR3 totals 14 residues. J gave up 5 bases and V 6 bases, and 7 bases lay outside the gene matches. CDR1 is MGHDK and CDR2 is SYGVNS in the germline V gene. The CDR3 DNA reads as TGTGCCAGCAGCCGGGACAGGGAAATAACTGAAGCTTTCTTT. It is translated as CASSRDREITEAFF.

The chain employs TRBV25-1 and TRBJ2-1; 7 nucleotides match TRBD1. This CDR3 has 18 residues. Trimming at V came to 2 bases and at J to 4 bases, leaving 14 bases not matched to a gene. CDR1 MGHDK and CDR2 SYGVNS come from the germline V gene. DNA for the CDR3: TGTGCCAGCAGTGAACCGGGTGGACAGGTCGAGGGGTACAATGAGCAGTTCTTC. Its protein product is CASSEPGGQVEGYNEQFF.

The rearrangement joins TRBV7-2 to TRBJ2-7; 9 bases map to TRBD2. With 5 bases clipped from V and 4 bases from J, the junction kept 6 bases outside the gene matches. The CDR3 is 14 residues long. Germline V gene lookup returns CDR1 SGHTA and CDR2 FQGNSA. The CDR3 DNA sequence: TGTGCCAGCAGCAAGACTAGCGGAGGTTACGAGCAGTACTTC. Its protein product is CASSKTSGGYEQYF.

The chain uses TRBV24-1 and TRBJ2-1, with 9 bases aligning to TRBD1. In germline, CDR1 is KGHDR, CDR2 SFDVKD. This CDR3 is 15 amino acids long. J lost 5 bases, V lost 1 base, and 2 bases had no gene match. The CDR3 sequence: CATSDLGTGNNEQFF. In DNA form, the CDR3 reads TGTGCCACCAGTGATTTAGGGACAGGGAACAATGAGCAGTTCTTC.

The chain employs TRBV20-1 and TRBJ2-1, with TRBD2 matching 8 bases. The CDR3 length is 16 residues. V shed 2 bases and J 0 bases; nucleotides not matched to a gene: 6. Per the germline V gene, CDR1 is DFQATT and CDR2 is SNEGSKA (reference sequence). The chain's CDR3 is CSARPLTSVSYNEQFF. For the CDR3, the DNA is TGCAGTGCTAGACCCTTGACTAGCGTCTCCTACAATGAGCAGTTCTTC.

This clonotype was found a few times. As DNA, the CDR3 is TGTGCCAGCAGTCTATCCGGGACACTTAATCAGCCCCAGCATTTT. Its translation is CASSLSGTLNQPQHF. V gene TRBV28 combines with J gene TRBJ1-5, with D maybe TRBD1 (6 bases). Germline V gene data show CDR1 as MDHEN and CDR2 as SYDVKM. The CDR3 has 15 residues. V lost 5 bases and J 4 bases, leaving 15 bases between the germline ends.

This clonotype came up a few times. CDR3 sequence (DNA): TGTGCCAGCAGTTACCGACAGGGACCTGGCTACACCTTC. Its protein is CASSYRQGPGYTF. The rearrangement uses TRBV6-5 and TRBJ1-2, with 7 bases matching TRBD1. The CDR3 runs 13 residues. From germline, CDR1 is MNHEY and CDR2 SVGAGI. Unmatched junction bases numbered 4, after V lost 2 bases and J lost 7 bases.

This chain joins TRBV10-3 and TRBJ1-2, with 10 bases lining up with TRBD1. In germline, CDR1 is ENHRY, CDR2 SYGVKD. The ends lost 6 bases at V and 2 bases at J; junction bases unmatched: 9. The CDR3 is made up of 16 amino acids. CDR3 DNA sequence: TGTGCCATCAGCTTGACAGGGACAGGGGTCAACTATGGCTACACCTTC. It translates to CAISLTGTGVNYGYTF.

The chain carries TRBV7-2 and TRBJ1-2; D is uncertain. The CDR3 runs 16 residues. CDR1 and CDR2 (germline): SGHTA, FQGNSA. The V gene lost 5 bases and the J gene lost 2 bases, with 18 bases spanning the gap. The CDR3 loop reads CASSPSRQTSNYGYTF. The DNA for the CDR3 is TGTGCCAGCAGCCCATCGCGTCAGACTTCCAACTATGGCTACACCTTC.

This clonotype was counted once. V and J are TRBV6-5 and TRBJ1-3, with D possibly being TRBD1 (6 bases). CDR1 MNHEY and CDR2 SVGAGI come from the germline V gene. This CDR3 comprises 15 residues. V lost 2 bases to trimming and J lost 1 base, with 9 bases between them. CDR3 DNA sequence: TGTGCCAGCAGTTACGGACAGTATTCTGGAAACACCATATATTTT. This encodes CASSYGQYSGNTIYF.